These 29 T cell receptor beta chains were sequenced from one sample in a study of graft-versus-host responses after intestinal transplantation. Sequencing was performed with immunoSEQ multiplex PCR; in TCRdb, only in-frame clones are kept and a portion is missing. This sample has roughly 93,000 clones, with about 93% found just once. Their cognate antigens are unknown. The specimen comprised unstimulated CD8+ T cells sorted from spleen or lymph node cells, sampled before intestinal transplant. The receptors were gathered from a human donor who received an intestinal transplant.

This rearrangement joins TRBV5-6 to TRBJ2-5; D possibly corresponds to TRBD2 (5 bases). V shed 4 bases and J shed 2 bases, with 9 bases lying between them. CDR3 length: 13 amino acids. Germline CDR1 is SGHDT and CDR2 is YYEEEE. DNA for the CDR3: TGTGCCAGCAGCGACGGGATTCAAGAGACCCAGTACTTC. Translation: CASSDGIQETQYF.

V usage is TRBV11-2 and J usage is TRBJ2-3; D is perhaps TRBD2 (6 bases). The V and J ends lost 3 bases and 5 bases respectively, with 15 bases between them. Germline assignment: CDR1 SGHAT and CDR2 FQNNGV. The CDR3 has 15 amino acids. In DNA, the CDR3 is TGTGCCAGCAGCTTCCCCGGGAGTAATATAGATACGCAGTATTTT. Protein sequence: CASSFPGSNIDTQYF.

This chain uses TRBV27 with TRBJ2-1; 9 bases fit TRBD2. CDR1 and CDR2 from the germline V gene are MNHEY and SMNVEV (reference sequence). The CDR3 totals 15 residues. V trimming: 5 bases; J trimming: 1 base; junction bases outside the gene matches: 3. The CDR3 here is CASSLTSGSYNEQFF. The DNA for the CDR3 is TGTGCCAGCAGTCTAACTAGCGGGTCCTACAATGAGCAGTTCTTC.

A single count supports this clone. V gene TRBV7-9 combines with J gene TRBJ2-7; possible D gene TRBD1, 5 bases. CDR1 and CDR2 from the germline V gene are SEHNR and FQNEAQ (reference sequence). The CDR3 has 15 amino acids. The V end lost 0 bases, the J end lost 0 bases, and 9 bases lay between the germline ends. CDR3 protein: CASSLAQAYSYEQYF. The CDR3, as DNA: TGTGCCAGCAGCTTAGCACAGGCGTACTCCTACGAGCAGTACTTC.

This chain connects TRBV27 to TRBJ1-1; the D gene is possibly TRBD1 (6 bases). Trimming took 6 bases from V and 7 from J, leaving 12 bases between them. CDR1 is MNHEY and CDR2 is SMNVEV in the germline V gene (reference sequence). The CDR3 extends over 12 amino acids. Here the CDR3 reads CASRQQGNEAFF. In DNA form, the CDR3 reads TGTGCCAGCAGGCAACAGGGAAATGAAGCTTTCTTT.

The CDR3 bases are TGTGCCAGCAGCTTGGATTCCGCCCAGGCGCAGTATTTT. Translation: CASSLDSAQAQYF. This sequence joins TRBV5-5 and TRBJ2-3, with D unresolved. The germline CDR1 and CDR2 sequences are SGHKS and YYEKEE (reference sequence). CDR3 size: 13 residues. V lost 0 bases, J lost 10 bases, and 12 bases lay in between.

This chain joins TRBV28 and TRBJ2-5; TRBD1 matches at 8 bases. The end of the DNA aligns better with TRBJ2-7, so the J call may be wrong. Germline CDR1 reads MDHEN; CDR2 reads SYDVKM. The CDR3 is 15 residues long. The CDR3 DNA reads TGTGCCAGCAGCGATCCCCTCGGACAGGGCTACGAGCAGTACTTC. This sequence encodes CASSDPLGQGYEQYF.

The chain carries TRBV9 and TRBJ2-5; no clear D gene. Germline values: CDR1 SGDLS, CDR2 YYNGEE. Deletions cut 3 bases from V and 11 bases from J, with 14 bases between. This CDR3 region has 12 residues. CDR3 region: CASSATNGEQYF. CDR3 nucleotides: TGTGCCAGCAGCGCTACTAATGGAGAGCAGTACTTC.

The CDR3 DNA reads TGTGCCAGCAGTTTATCAACAGGGGCCTACGAGCAGTACTTC. The encoded protein is CASSLSTGAYEQYF. The V call is TRBV27, the J call TRBJ2-7, with 7 positions matching TRBD1. J lost 2 bases, V lost 0 bases, and 1 base had no gene match. The CDR3 totals 14 residues. The germline V gene has CDR1 MNHEY and CDR2 SMNVEV (reference sequence).

V usage is TRBV9 and J usage is TRBJ1-2; 7 bases are shared with TRBD1. V shed 0 bases, J shed 3 bases, and the junction held 8 bases outside the gene matches. Germline V CDR1 and CDR2: SGDLS, YYNGEE. The CDR3 is 16 amino acids. CDR3 in amino acids: CASSVGLDREDYGYTF. The CDR3 DNA sequence: TGTGCCAGCAGCGTAGGGTTAGACAGGGAGGACTATGGCTACACCTTC.

The DNA of the CDR3 is TGTGCCAGCAGCCGTACAGGGGGAATCGGTGAAAAACTGTTTTTT. The encoded protein is CASSRTGGIGEKLFF. The V and J genes are TRBV7-8 and TRBJ1-4, with 8 bases lining up with TRBD1. CDR1 is SGHVS and CDR2 is FQNEAQ in the germline V gene. The CDR3 has 15 amino acids. J gave up 7 bases and V 5 bases, and 9 bases lay outside the gene matches.

This chain uses TRBV14 with TRBJ2-5; TRBD2 aligns across 7 bases. Germline V lookup: CDR1 SGHDN, CDR2 FVKESK. V shed 8 bases and J 9 bases; nucleotides not matched to a gene: 24. The CDR3 loop spans 17 amino acids. The CDR3 sequence is CASPNTTSGLPIWAQYF. The CDR3 bases are TGTGCCAGCCCCAACACGACCTCGGGACTACCAATTTGGGCCCAGTACTTC.

The chain is built from TRBV4-1 and TRBJ2-5; 14 bases line up with TRBD2. Germline V CDR1 and CDR2: MGHRA, YSYEKL. The CDR3 runs 19 residues. The J segment lost 0 bases and the V segment lost 4 bases, leaving 10 bases of the junction unmatched. DNA for the CDR3: TGCGCCAGCAGCCGCGAGGGACTAGCGGGAGCCGAGTACCAAGAGACCCAGTACTTC. As protein: CASSREGLAGAEYQETQYF.

This sequence joins TRBV28 and TRBJ2-5; tentatively, D is TRBD2 (5 bases). Germline V gene data show CDR1 as MDHEN and CDR2 as SYDVKM. V was trimmed by 2 bases and J by 0 bases, leaving 10 bases between them. The length of the CDR3 is 15 residues. The CDR3 DNA reads as TGTGCCAGCAGTTTAACCGAGGGAAACCAAGAGACCCAGTACTTC. Protein sequence: CASSLTEGNQETQYF.

V usage is TRBV18 and J usage is TRBJ2-2, with TRBD2 matching 11 bases. V was clipped by 2 bases and J by 5 bases; unmatched bases: 7. The CDR3 is 17 residues long. Germline-derived CDR1 and CDR2 are KGHSH and LQKENI. The chain's CDR3 is CASSPLLAGDGTGELFF. The CDR3 bases are TGTGCCAGCTCACCATTACTAGCGGGGGATGGAACCGGGGAGCTGTTTTTT.

The CDR3 protein is CASSQGTSGSPWDEQFF. The CDR3 bases are TGCGCCAGCAGCCAAGGAACTAGCGGGAGCCCCTGGGATGAGCAGTTCTTC. The genes are TRBV4-1 and TRBJ2-1; 11 bases are shared with TRBD2. The germline V gene encodes CDR1 MGHRA and CDR2 YSYEKL. The CDR3 has 17 amino acids. Trimming removed 1 base from V and 8 bases from J; junction bases left unmatched: 10.

This chain links TRBV4-1 with TRBJ2-7; 11 bases map to TRBD1. In germline, CDR1 is MGHRA, CDR2 YSYEKL. V lost 0 bases and J lost 3; bases outside the gene matches: 4. The CDR3 contains 16 residues. As DNA, the CDR3 is TGCGCCAGCAGCCAAGATATAGGGACAGGGGGCTACGAGCAGTACTTC. It encodes CASSQDIGTGGYEQYF.

V and J are TRBV5-1 and TRBJ2-1, with 10 bases that match TRBD2. The CDR3 has 15 amino acids. Germline-derived CDR1 and CDR2 are SGHRS and YFSETQ. V lost 0 bases and J lost 8; bases outside the gene matches: 5. CDR3 protein: CASSLVLAGEYEQFF. CDR3 nucleotide sequence: TGCGCCAGCAGCTTGGTTCTAGCGGGAGAGTATGAGCAGTTCTTC.

This clone was picked up a small number of times. This chain uses TRBV6-5 with TRBJ2-1; 9 nucleotides line up with TRBD1. The germline CDR1 and CDR2 sequences are MNHEY and SVGAGI. Germline trimming cut 2 bases from V and 8 bases from J; bases unmatched to any gene: 7. The CDR3 sequence is 15 residues long. CDR3 nucleotides: TGTGCCAGCAGTTACAATCCCACAGGGGGCTATGAGCAGTTCTTC. Translation gives CASSYNPTGGYEQFF.

The V and J genes are TRBV11-2 and TRBJ1-3; weak D call: TRBD1 (5 bases). The CDR3 is 15 amino acids. With 0 bases removed from V and 2 bases from J, the gap between germline ends came to 8 bases. Germline values: CDR1 SGHAT, CDR2 FQNNGV. The CDR3 region is CASSLEAGAGNTIYF. For the CDR3, the DNA is TGTGCCAGCAGCTTAGAGGCGGGGGCTGGAAACACCATATATTTT.

This clone has a single count. The chain recombines TRBV27 with TRBJ2-7, with a tentative D call TRBD2 (5 bases). V lost 3 bases to trimming and J lost 5 bases, with 11 bases between them. The CDR3 contains 13 residues. CDR1 and CDR2 from the germline V gene are MNHEY and SMNVEV (reference sequence). The CDR3 DNA reads as TGTGCCAGCAGTTTGGGAGATTCGCACGAGCAGTACTTC. Translation: CASSLGDSHEQYF.

The chain recombines TRBV15 with TRBJ1-6; TRBD1 agrees at 8 bases. The CDR3 is 17 residues long. In germline, CDR1 is LNHNV, CDR2 YYDKDF (reference sequence). The V gene end was trimmed by 2 bases and the J gene end by 3 bases; junction bases not matched to a gene: 6. CDR3 in DNA: TGTGCCACCAGCAGACCCACGACAGGGGTCTATAATTCACCCCTCCACTTT. Encoded protein: CATSRPTTGVYNSPLHF.

CDR3 loop: CASSLVSGDSYNEQFF. The CDR3 coding sequence is TGTGCCAGCAGTTTAGTCAGCGGGGATTCCTACAATGAGCAGTTCTTC. This chain links TRBV27 with TRBJ2-1; 7 positions agree with TRBD2. The CDR3 sequence is 16 residues long. After removal of 2 bases from V and 1 base from J, the junction contained 5 bases not matched to a gene. Looked up from germline, CDR1 is MNHEY and CDR2 is SMNVEV (reference sequence).

The chain employs TRBV4-1 and TRBJ1-2; D might be TRBD1 (5 bases). Germline CDR1 is MGHRA and CDR2 is YSYEKL. V was pared by 3 bases and J by 6 bases, with 20 bases between. CDR3 length: 16 amino acids. The CDR3 sequence is CASSHAGLTNGDGYTF. In DNA, the CDR3 is TGCGCCAGCAGCCACGCGGGGCTAACAAACGGGGATGGCTACACCTTC.

This chain connects TRBV5-4 to TRBJ1-1; the D gene is possibly TRBD1 (5 bases). CDR3 size: 18 residues. Germline V lookup: CDR1 SGHNT, CDR2 YYREEE (reference sequence). With 0 bases removed from V and 5 bases from J, the gap between germline ends came to 23 bases. The CDR3 bases are TGTGCCAGCAGCTTGGCCAGGAGGGGCGAACCCCCGGGGACTGAAGCTTTCTTT. Protein: CASSLARRGEPPGTEAFF. Using reference TRBV5-4 and TRBJ1-1 for the parts outside the CDR3, the full variable domain is ETGVTQSPTHLIKTRGQQVTLRCSSQSGHNTVSWYQQALGQGPQFIFQYYREEENGRGNFPPRFSGLQFPNYSSELNVNALELDDSALYLCASSLARRGEPPGTEAFFGQGTRLTVV.

This rearrangement joins TRBV6-4 to TRBJ2-1, with TRBD2 matching over 9 bases. V dropped 6 bases and J dropped 8; count of bases not matched to a gene: 11. The CDR3 contains 15 residues. Germline V gives CDR1 MRHNA, CDR2 SNTAGT. CDR3 DNA: TGTGCCAGCAGACCCTTAGCGGGAGTCCTTGATGAGCAGTTCTTC. Protein product: CASRPLAGVLDEQFF.

The chain employs TRBV7-9 and TRBJ2-3, with D possibly being TRBD2 (6 bases). Germline-derived CDR1 and CDR2 are SEHNR and FQNEAQ (reference sequence). This CDR3 has 15 residues. Trimming removed 5 bases at V and 1 base at J, with 13 bases between. The CDR3 nucleotides read TGTGCCAGCAGCCAAACCGGGACTGGCACAGATACGCAGTATTTT. Translated: CASSQTGTGTDTQYF.

This chain uses TRBV7-3 with TRBJ1-2; 10 positions agree with TRBD1. CDR3 length: 16 residues. V lost 5 bases and J lost 3; bases outside the gene matches: 9. Germline assignment: CDR1 SGHTA and CDR2 FQGTGA. DNA of the CDR3: TGTGCCAGCAGCCGGGACAGGGGCAGAGAGGACTATGGCTACACCTTC. It yields the protein CASSRDRGREDYGYTF.

The chain links TRBV9 to TRBJ1-3; D is possibly TRBD1 (5 bases). The germline V gene has CDR1 SGDLS and CDR2 YYNGEE. Trimming left V 6 bases short and J 2 bases short, with 15 bases between. The CDR3 loop spans 15 amino acids. Written as DNA, the CDR3 is TGTGCCAGCAAAGCGGGGACGAGCACTGGAAACACCATATATTTT. As protein: CASKAGTSTGNTIYF.